Listed here is a single T cell receptor (beta chain). Its antigen remains unknown. This entry comes from a study of OX40 agonist ivuxolimab in advanced cancers. V gave up 1 base and J gave up 2 bases, with 8 bases separating them. This CDR3 has 14 amino acids. The V gene's germline CDR1 is MGHRA and CDR2 YSYEKL. Findings of the study overall: Patients with a partial response at 0.1-3.0 mg/kg had among the lowest clonal expansion. Clonal expansion was seen in CD4+ and CD8+ blood T cells by week 6 at 0.1 to 3.0 mg/kg. Antigen specificity remained undetermined for the expanded peripheral T cells.

Repertoires were generated with immunoSEQ multiplex PCR, while TCRdb's copy carries only in-frame clones and drops some. The table records over 35,000 clones, around 89% of them present only once. This sample comprised CD4+ or CD8+ T cells sorted from blood, obtained in a trial of the OX40 agonist ivuxolimab. V usage is TRBV4-1 and J usage is TRBJ2-5, with a possible D match to TRBD1 (6 bases). The sequence derives from an adult with an advanced solid tumor such as melanoma, head and neck, liver or kidney cancer. Here the CDR3 reads CASSQGGLQETQYF. In DNA form, the CDR3 reads TGCGCCAGCAGCCAAGGGGGGCTGCAAGAGACCCAGTACTTC.